This record covers a single T cell receptor beta chain. Its antigen remains unidentified. The source of the sample is a study of cytomegalovirus exposure and HLA in healthy donors. Study results and caveats: Judged likely to be a sequencing artifact was a cluster of highly shared sequence variants. From TCR beta sequences, most subjects' HLA-A and HLA-B alleles were reportedly predicted accurately. In vitro, a few CMV-associated chains proved specific for CMV antigens.

A multiplex PCR was run with 60 Vbeta primers and 13 Jbeta primers. This table comes from immunoSEQ multiplex PCR, and its TCRdb copy is limited to in-frame clones, with some not included. The sample carries 190,000 or so clones, 82% recorded once. The receptor was isolated from a boy under 10 years old in good health and CMV-seronegative. Source material: PBMCs.

CDR3 sequence: CASSKPPGEHEQYF. The CDR3 nucleotides are TGTGCCAGCAGCAAACCCCCAGGGGAGCACGAGCAGTACTTC. The V and J genes are TRBV21-1 and TRBJ2-7; TRBD1 reflects the table's D call only, with no check against the DNA. TRBV21-1 is given as a pseudogene. This CDR3 is 14 amino acids long.